Presented here are 9 T cell receptor beta chains from one specimen sequenced in a study of T cell repertoires in cytomegalovirus infection. A single record per CDR3 protein comes from TCRdb applying MiXCR to the reads. The sample contains about 450,000 distinct CDR3 sequences, roughly 31% of which appear only once. Sequenced input: PBMCs. All receptors come from a human donor in good health (CMV status not recorded). Some clones in this sample may be carry-over from other donors' samples.

A few counts support this clonotype. The chain carries TRBV7-2 and TRBJ2-3, with 7 bases fitting TRBD1. The junction had 15 bases not matched to a gene; V was cut back by 2 bases and J by 1 base. Germline V gene lookup returns CDR1 SGHTA and CDR2 FQGNSA. This CDR3 has 19 residues. CDR3 residues: CASSLTRSRGRKGTDTQYF. CDR3 DNA: TGTGCCAGCAGCTTAACCCGGAGTAGGGGGCGGAAGGGCACAGATACGCAGTATTTT.

To note about this clonotype: Since no conserved phenylalanine or tryptophan closes the CDR3, a read error is the likely cause. The chain joins TRBV18 to TRBJ2-1, with TRBD1 as a possible D gene (6 bases). CDR1 is KGHSH, CDR2 LQKENI, per germline. Trimming removed 3 bases at V and 5 bases at J, with 17 bases between. This CDR3 comprises 16 residues. CDR3 bases: TGTGCCAGCTCACCGGAAGGGACAAAAGGCGACAATGAGCAGTTCTTA. Its protein product is CASSPEGTKGDNEQFL.

The chain employs TRBV28 and TRBJ1-5; TRBD1 aligns across 7 bases. CDR1 MDHEN and CDR2 SYDVKM come from the germline V gene. The CDR3 is 16 residues long. Losses at the gene ends were 2 bases for V and 5 bases for J; bases not matched to a gene: 9. The CDR3 here is CASSLLLYRGYQPQHF. The CDR3 nucleotides read TGTGCCAGCAGTTTACTCCTGTACAGGGGCTATCAGCCCCAGCATTTT. The full variable domain, rest sourced from reference TRBV28 and TRBJ1-5, is DVKVTQSSRYLVKRTGEKVFLECVQDMDHENMFWYRQDPGLGLRLIYFSYDVKMKEKGDIPEGYSVSREKKERFSLILESASTNQTSMYLCASSLLLYRGYQPQHFGDGTRLSIL.

V is TRBV2 and J is TRBJ2-5, with unresolved D. Germline V gene data show CDR1 as SNHLY and CDR2 as FYNNEI. Trimming removed 0 bases at V and 0 bases at J, with 8 bases between. The CDR3 length is 15 residues. The CDR3 coding sequence is TGTGCCAGCAGTGAAGCGCGGCATTACCAAGAGACCCAGTACTTC. Translating gives CASSEARHYQETQYF.

V gene TRBV7-2 combines with J gene TRBJ1-3; no clear D gene. Germline lookup yields CDR1 SGHTA and CDR2 FQGNSA. This CDR3 spans 19 amino acids. Trimming shortened V by 5 bases and J by 0 bases, and 23 bases separated the two germline ends. CDR3 protein: CASSPQAEISSYSGNTIYF. The CDR3 DNA sequence: TGTGCCAGCAGCCCCCAGGCAGAAATTTCCTCCTACTCTGGAAACACCATATATTTT. Full variable domain (rest looked up from reference TRBV7-2 and TRBJ1-3): GAGVSQSPSNKVTEKGKDVELRCDPISGHTALYWYRQSLGQGLEFLIYFQGNSAPDKSGLPSDRFSAERTGGSVSTLTIQRTQQEDSAVYLCASSPQAEISSYSGNTIYFGEGSWLTVV.

For this clonotype: At one end, the junction sequence differs from germline, possibly due to a read error. The chain is built from TRBV6-1 and TRBJ1-2; D uncertain. Looked up from germline, CDR1 is MNHNS and CDR2 is SASEGT. The CDR3 spans 14 residues. The CDR3 nucleotides are TGTGCCAGCAATGAAGTGGGATCAAGCTATGGCTACACCTTC. Its translation: CASNEVGSSYGYTF.

The chain recombines TRBV12-3 or TRBV12-4 with TRBJ2-2; 12 positions agree with TRBD1. This CDR3 region has 15 residues. Unmatched junction bases numbered 5, after V lost 5 bases and J lost 7 bases. The CDR3 protein is CASSLGQGASGELFF. CDR3 in DNA: TGTGCCAGCAGTCTGGGACAGGGGGCAAGCGGGGAGCTGTTTTTT.

Regarding this clonotype: Without the conserved terminal phenylalanine or tryptophan, this CDR3 likely stems from a read error. The chain couples TRBV12-3 or TRBV12-4 to TRBJ2-1, with 7 positions matching TRBD1. J lost 6 bases, V lost 6 bases, and 8 bases had no gene match. This CDR3 is built from 14 residues. CDR3 amino acids: CASSPGQAGNEQFL. The CDR3 region has the DNA TGTGCCAGCAGCCCCGGACAGGCTGGCAATGAGCAGTTCTTA.

This clonotype was counted a few times. This chain uses TRBV6-2 or TRBV6-3 with TRBJ2-1; 8 bases align to TRBD2. Trimming removed 2 bases from V and 7 bases from J; junction bases left unmatched: 4. Germline V CDR1 and CDR2: MNHEY, SVGEGT. The CDR3 sequence is 14 residues long. As DNA, the CDR3 is TGTGCCAGCAGTTACGCCGGGACTAGAAATGAGCAGTTCTTC. Translation: CASSYAGTRNEQFF.